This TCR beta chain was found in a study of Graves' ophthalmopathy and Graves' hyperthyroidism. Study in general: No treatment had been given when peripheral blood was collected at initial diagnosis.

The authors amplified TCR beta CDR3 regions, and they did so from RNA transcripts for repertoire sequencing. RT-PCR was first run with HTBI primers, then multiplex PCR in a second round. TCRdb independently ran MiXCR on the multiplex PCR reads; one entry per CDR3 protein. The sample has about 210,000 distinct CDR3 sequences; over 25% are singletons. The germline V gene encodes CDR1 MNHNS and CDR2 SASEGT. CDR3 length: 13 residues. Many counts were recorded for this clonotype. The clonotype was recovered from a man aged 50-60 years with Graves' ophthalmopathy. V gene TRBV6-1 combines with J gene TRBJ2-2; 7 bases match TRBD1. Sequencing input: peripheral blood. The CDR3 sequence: CAAQGILTGELFF. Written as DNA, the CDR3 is TGTGCGGCACAGGGGATTCTCACCGGGGAGCTGTTTTTT.